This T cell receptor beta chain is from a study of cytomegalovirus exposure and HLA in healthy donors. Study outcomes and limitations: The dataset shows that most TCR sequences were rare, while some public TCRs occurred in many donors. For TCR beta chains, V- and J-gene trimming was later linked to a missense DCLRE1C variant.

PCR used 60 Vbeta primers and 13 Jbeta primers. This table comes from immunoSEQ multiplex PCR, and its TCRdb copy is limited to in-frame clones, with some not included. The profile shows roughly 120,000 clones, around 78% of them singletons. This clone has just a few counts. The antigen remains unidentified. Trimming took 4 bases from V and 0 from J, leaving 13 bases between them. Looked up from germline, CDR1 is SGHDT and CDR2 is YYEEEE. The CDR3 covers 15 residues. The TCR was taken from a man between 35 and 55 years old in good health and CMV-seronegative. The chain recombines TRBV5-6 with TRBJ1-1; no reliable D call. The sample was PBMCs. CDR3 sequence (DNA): TGTGCCAGCAGCCTGCCCGGGGAATTGAACACTGAAGCTTTCTTT. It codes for CASSLPGELNTEAFF. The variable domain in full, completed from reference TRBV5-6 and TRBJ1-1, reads DAGVTQSPTHLIKTRGQQVTLRCSPKSGHDTVSWYQQALGQGPQFIFQYYEEEERQRGNFPDRFSGHQFPNYSSELNVNALLLGDSALYLCASSLPGELNTEAFFGQGTRLTVV.